This T cell receptor beta chain comes out of a study of T cells in Graves' hyperthyroidism and ophthalmopathy. Points from the study as a whole: Also found in blood were most expanded thyroid clonotypes above 0.001. Prediction of ophthalmopathy progression came a median around 7.1 months pre-onset.

This clonotype was seen many times. As yet, its antigen is unknown. RNA transcripts yielded amplified TCR beta CDR3 regions. HTBI primers were the set used in a first-round RT-PCR of the TCR CDR3. MiXCR, applied by TCRdb to the multiplex PCR reads, yields one record per CDR3 protein. The sample lists hundreds of thousands of distinct CDR3 sequences, 12% to 15% occurring once. Per germline, CDR1 SGHTA and CDR2 FQGNSA. The CDR3 consists of 16 residues. V lost 8 bases, J lost 4 bases, and 20 bases lay in between. The chain joins TRBV7-2 to TRBJ2-2; the D gene is possibly TRBD2 (6 bases). The TCR sequence derives from a woman in her late teens or twenties with Graves' hyperthyroidism. Specimen: blood. This CDR3 is CASAPGAGPPTGELFF. The CDR3 bases are TGTGCCAGCGCCCCCGGGGCGGGACCACCCACCGGGGAGCTGTTTTTT. Drawing the rest from reference TRBV7-2 and TRBJ2-2, the complete variable domain is GAGVSQSPSNKVTEKGKDVELRCDPISGHTALYWYRQSLGQGLEFLIYFQGNSAPDKSGLPSDRFSAERTGGSVSTLTIQRTQQEDSAVYLCASAPGAGPPTGELFFGEGSRLTVL.